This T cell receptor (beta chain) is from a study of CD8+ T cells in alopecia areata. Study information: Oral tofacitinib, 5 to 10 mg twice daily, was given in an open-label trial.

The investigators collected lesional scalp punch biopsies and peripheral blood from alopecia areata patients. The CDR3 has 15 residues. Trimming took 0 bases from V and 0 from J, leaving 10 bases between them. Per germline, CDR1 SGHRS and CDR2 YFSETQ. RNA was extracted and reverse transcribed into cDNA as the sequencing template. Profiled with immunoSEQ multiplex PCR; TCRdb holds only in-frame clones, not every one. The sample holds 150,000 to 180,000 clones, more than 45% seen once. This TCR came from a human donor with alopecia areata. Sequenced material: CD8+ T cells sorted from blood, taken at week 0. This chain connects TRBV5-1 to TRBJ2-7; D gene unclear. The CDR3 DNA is TGCGCCAGCAGCTTGGAAGGCGGAAGCTCCTACGAGCAGTACTTC. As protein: CASSLEGGSSYEQYF. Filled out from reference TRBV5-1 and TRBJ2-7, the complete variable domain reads KAGVTQTPRYLIKTRGQQVTLSCSPISGHRSVSWYQQTPGQGLQFLFEYFSETQRNKGNFPGRFSGRQFSNSRSEMNVSTLELGDSALYLCASSLEGGSSYEQYFGPGTRLTVT.